This is a list of T cell receptor beta chains from one sample in a study of control samples from healthy donors and cancer patients. Generated by immunoSEQ multiplex PCR, the TCRdb table keeps only in-frame clones and is missing some. Found here are some 150,000 clones, over 95% of them singletons; the top ten hold approximately 1%. The specimen sequenced was blood. The source is a young woman in good health. Both conserved end residues are part of each CDR3. A D gene is named only where the DNA matches it firmly. Where a row states a size, it is once, few, many or the class of an expanded clone; other rows omit it.

NA	TRBJ2-7	NA	TRBV6-2/TRBV6-3	CASSYPGTPKYF	TGTGCCAGCAGTTACCCTGGGACACCAAAGTACTTC
NA	TRBJ1-6	NA	TRBV2	CASSEESILALHF	TGTGCCAGCAGTGAAGAGTCGATCTTAGCCCTCCACTTT
NA	TRBJ2-7	TRBD1	TRBV14	CASSTWTGIYEQYF	TGTGCCAGCAGCACCTGGACAGGGATCTACGAGCAGTACTTC
once	TRBJ2-7	NA	TRBV29-1	CSVVQLDHYEQYF	TGCAGCGTTGTTCAGCTAGATCACTACGAGCAGTACTTC
NA	TRBJ1-6	NA	TRBV19	CASKTGQNSPLHF	TGTGCCAGTAAAACGGGACAAAATTCACCCCTCCACTTT
NA	TRBJ2-3	TRBD2	TRBV6-5	CASNGGAADTDTQYF	TGTGCCAGCAACGGGGGGGCGGCGGACACAGATACGCAGTATTTT
NA	TRBJ2-2	NA	TRBV18	CASSSLSAPGTGELFF	TGTGCCAGCTCGTCCCTGTCAGCGCCCGGCACCGGGGAGCTGTTTTTT
NA	TRBJ1-6	NA	TRBV10-2	CASSDRAGVNSPLHF	TGCGCCAGCAGTGATAGGGCAGGGGTTAATTCACCCCTCCACTTT
NA	TRBJ1-2	NA	TRBV5-1	CASFGTQSYGYTF	TGCGCCAGCTTCGGTACGCAGTCCTATGGCTACACCTTC
NA	TRBJ1-5	TRBD1	TRBV28	CASSPINLRQGPSNQPQHF	TGTGCCAGCAGTCCCATCAACTTAAGACAGGGTCCTAGCAATCAGCCCCAGCATTTT
NA	TRBJ1-5	NA	TRBV6-5	CASSWTSNQPQHF	TGTGCCAGCTCCTGGACAAGCAATCAGCCCCAGCATTTT
NA	TRBJ2-1	NA	TRBV15	CATSRAVAEYNEQFF	TGTGCCACCAGCAGAGCCGTAGCGGAGTACAATGAGCAGTTCTTC
NA	TRBJ1-1	TRBD1	TRBV5-1	CASSLGTGRMNTEAFF	TGCGCCAGCAGCCTAGGGACAGGGAGAATGAACACTGAAGCTTTCTTT
NA	TRBJ2-5	TRBD1	TRBV5-1	CASSLTGTGVETQYF	TGCGCCAGCAGCTTGACCGGGACAGGGGTAGAGACCCAGTACTTC
few	TRBJ2-7	NA	TRBV5-1	CASSWTADTEQYF	TGCGCCAGCAGCTGGACAGCGGACACCGAGCAGTACTTC
NA	TRBJ2-5	NA	TRBV27	CASSLEPADRWETQYF	TGTGCCAGCAGTTTAGAACCAGCCGACAGGTGGGAGACCCAGTACTTC
once	TRBJ2-1	TRBD1	TRBV6-5	CASRATGTGYSEQFF	TGTGCCAGCAGAGCCACCGGGACAGGGTATAGTGAGCAGTTCTTC
NA	TRBJ2-7	TRBD1	TRBV6-5	CASSSGQPSYEQYF	TGTGCCAGCAGTTCGGGACAGCCCTCCTACGAGCAGTACTTC
NA	TRBJ2-5	TRBD2	TRBV19	CASSPAGQETQYF	TGTGCCAGTAGCCCAGCGGGACAAGAGACCCAGTACTTC
NA	TRBJ2-5	NA	TRBV5-1	CASSLAGSQETQYF	TGCGCCAGCAGCTTGGCTGGCAGCCAAGAGACCCAGTACTTC
NA	TRBJ2-7	NA	TRBV5-1	CASSGTDWPYEQYF	TGCGCCAGCAGCGGGACGGACTGGCCCTACGAGCAGTACTTC
NA	TRBJ2-1	NA	TRBV5-1	CASSLVLRRNSYNEQFF	TGCGCCAGCAGCTTGGTACTAAGGCGGAACTCCTACAATGAGCAGTTCTTC
NA	TRBJ1-1	NA	TRBV7-9	CASRDENTEAFF	TGTGCCAGCAGGGACGAGAACACTGAAGCTTTCTTT
NA	TRBJ2-5	NA	TRBV7-9	CASSFLDRRETQYF	TGTGCCAGCAGCTTTTTAGACAGGCGGGAGACCCAGTACTTC
NA	TRBJ1-1	NA	TRBV12-3/TRBV12-4	CASRTRGTEAFF	TGTGCCAGCAGGACAAGGGGGACTGAAGCTTTCTTT
NA	TRBJ1-5	NA	TRBV4-1	CASNPRGGSNQPQHF	TGCGCCAGCAACCCGAGAGGGGGGAGCAATCAGCCCCAGCATTTT
NA	TRBJ1-1	TRBD1	TRBV7-2	CASSPRQGANTEAFF	TGTGCCAGCAGCCCCCGACAGGGGGCCAACACTGAAGCTTTCTTT
NA	TRBJ2-3	NA	TRBV6-5	CASRILGSSTDTQYF	TGTGCCAGCAGGATTTTAGGGTCTAGCACAGATACGCAGTATTTT
NA	TRBJ1-1	TRBD1	TRBV2	CASTAGTGPSGTEAFF	TGTGCCAGCACCGCCGGGACAGGGCCGTCGGGGACTGAAGCTTTCTTT
NA	TRBJ1-5	TRBD1	TRBV27	CASSLIGQGTNQPQHF	TGTGCCAGCAGTTTAATTGGACAGGGGACCAATCAGCCCCAGCATTTT
NA	TRBJ2-3	NA	TRBV25-1	CASSVASALSTDTQYF	TGTGCCAGCAGTGTGGCTAGCGCGCTAAGTACAGATACGCAGTATTTT
NA	TRBJ2-5	TRBD1	TRBV6-2/TRBV6-3	CASSPTGVFETQYF	TGTGCCAGCAGCCCTACAGGGGTTTTTGAGACCCAGTACTTC
NA	TRBJ1-4	NA	TRBV6-5	CASSYYGGEKLFF	TGTGCCAGCAGTTATTACGGGGGTGAAAAACTGTTTTTT
few	TRBJ1-2	NA	TRBV11-3	CASSFWTDGYTF	TGTGCCAGCAGCTTTTGGACAGATGGCTACACCTTC
NA	TRBJ2-7	TRBD1	TRBV14	CASSRMGQGFYEQYF	TGTGCCAGCAGCCGCATGGGACAGGGATTCTACGAGCAGTACTTC
NA	TRBJ1-1	TRBD1	TRBV28	CASSRSGQGVWRNTEAFF	TGTGCCAGCAGTCGATCGGGACAGGGGGTTTGGAGGAACACTGAAGCTTTCTTT
NA	TRBJ1-5	NA	TRBV18	CASSDQEGGGQPQHF	TGTGCCAGCTCAGACCAGGAAGGGGGTGGTCAGCCCCAGCATTTT
NA	TRBJ1-1	NA	TRBV24-1	CATSTGLNTEAFF	TGTGCCACCAGTACAGGGTTGAACACTGAAGCTTTCTTT
few	TRBJ2-7	NA	TRBV15	CATSRGHPYEQYF	TGTGCCACCAGCAGGGGACACCCTTACGAGCAGTACTTC
NA	TRBJ1-4	NA	TRBV14	CASSPHWGGANEKLFF	TGTGCCAGCAGCCCTCACTGGGGGGGAGCTAATGAAAAACTGTTTTTT
NA	TRBJ2-3	NA	TRBV5-1	CASSNPTDTQYF	TGCGCCAGCAGCAATCCCACAGATACGCAGTATTTT
NA	TRBJ2-1	TRBD2	TRBV5-1	CASSRASGPSNEQFF	TGCGCCAGCAGTCGCGCTAGCGGGCCTTCCAATGAGCAGTTCTTC
NA	TRBJ1-1	TRBD1	TRBV6-5	CASQVWGQGNTEAFF	TGTGCCAGCCAGGTATGGGGACAGGGTAACACTGAAGCTTTCTTT
NA	TRBJ2-7	NA	TRBV2	CASSFGQSASYEQYF	TGTGCCAGCAGTTTCGGACAGTCCGCCTCCTACGAGCAGTACTTC
NA	TRBJ1-6	NA	TRBV7-6	CASSPGTLGYNSPLHF	TGTGCCAGCAGCCCAGGGACCCTCGGATATAATTCACCCCTCCACTTT
NA	TRBJ2-1	NA	TRBV12-5	CASGLARGNNEQFF	TGTGCTAGTGGTTTGGCCAGGGGCAACAATGAGCAGTTCTTC
once	TRBJ2-7	NA	TRBV24-1	CATSDSGGDYEQYF	TGTGCCACCAGTGATTCAGGGGGGGACTACGAGCAGTACTTC
NA	TRBJ1-6	NA	TRBV5-4	CASSLGGPGNSPLHF	TGTGCCAGCAGCTTGGGGGGGCCGGGTAATTCACCCCTCCACTTT
NA	TRBJ2-1	NA	TRBV5-8	CASSLAVSVWYNEQFF	TGTGCCAGCAGCTTGGCTGTTAGCGTTTGGTACAATGAGCAGTTCTTC
NA	TRBJ1-3	NA	TRBV14	CASSQRVGTYGNTIYF	TGTGCCAGCAGCCAAAGGGTCGGGACGTATGGAAACACCATATATTTT
NA	TRBJ2-1	TRBD2	TRBV7-3	CASSSPGRENNEQFF	TGTGCCAGCAGCTCACCCGGGAGGGAAAACAATGAGCAGTTCTTC
NA	TRBJ2-1	NA	TRBV6-6	CASSSGKSSYNEQFF	TGTGCCAGCAGTTCTGGCAAGAGCTCCTACAATGAGCAGTTCTTC
NA	TRBJ2-1	NA	TRBV28	CASSFWAEIRNEQFF	TGTGCCAGCAGTTTTTGGGCAGAAATACGAAATGAGCAGTTCTTC